The 29 T cell receptor beta chains reported below all come from one sample, sequenced in a study of T cells in localized non-small cell lung cancer. TCRdb's table, derived via immunoSEQ multiplex PCR, lists solely in-frame clones and lacks some. The sample consists of 2,500 to 3,500 clones, about 25% of them appearing once. The material was lung tumor tissue, obtained before any cancer treatment. These receptors were collected from a man aged 35-69 years with stage III lung adenocarcinoma.

This clone was picked up a small number of times. Here the CDR3 reads CASSPGLAAGYNEQFF. The CDR3 DNA follows: TGTGCCAGCAGTCCGGGACTAGCGGCTGGATACAATGAGCAGTTCTTC. V and J are TRBV6-8 and TRBJ2-1; TRBD2 matches 11 bases. The CDR3 extends over 16 amino acids. Germline CDR1 MNHGY, CDR2 SAAAGT. J lost 4 bases, V lost 5 bases, and 7 bases had no gene match.

This clone was detected only a few times. The chain links TRBV10-3 to TRBJ1-2; D is possibly TRBD1 (5 bases). This CDR3 is built from 17 residues. Germline CDR1 is ENHRY and CDR2 is SYGVKD. Deletions cut 2 bases from V and 3 bases from J, with 19 bases between. The CDR3 nucleotides are TGTGCCATCAGTGAGCCCTACGCGGGGCAATTACACTATGGCTACACCTTC. It yields the protein CAISEPYAGQLHYGYTF.

The sample holds a few counts of this clone. The CDR3 region has the DNA TGTGCCAGCAGTAAAGGGACAGGAAGGAACACCTTC. This gives the protein CASSKGTGRNTF. The chain joins TRBV6-8 to TRBJ1-2; 8 nucleotides match TRBD1. The ends lost 5 bases at V and 12 bases at J; junction bases unmatched: 8. Germline V CDR1 and CDR2: MNHGY, SAAAGT. This CDR3 comprises 12 residues.

The V and J genes are TRBV19 and TRBJ2-7; possibly TRBD1 for D (6 bases). The CDR3 is 15 amino acids. CDR1 LNHDA and CDR2 SQIVND come from the germline V gene (reference sequence). V shed 5 bases and J shed 2 bases, with 16 bases lying between them. The CDR3 DNA follows: TGTGCCAGTAGTCCTAGCCGGGACAAACCCTACGAGCAGTACTTC. Its protein is CASSPSRDKPYEQYF.

The rearrangement joins TRBV29-1 to TRBJ1-1; D remains unclear. Trimming stripped 6 bases from V and 4 bases from J, with 15 bases between. Germline CDR1 and CDR2: SQVTM and ANQGSEA. CDR3 length: 13 amino acids. The DNA for the CDR3 is TGCAGCGTCGCCTTTGCGCAAGGCACTGAAGCTTTCTTT. It is translated as CSVAFAQGTEAFF.

This chain links TRBV28 with TRBJ2-6; TRBD1 matches at 9 bases. This CDR3 comprises 17 residues. J was trimmed by 1 base and V by 7 bases; bases with no gene match: 8. Per the germline V gene, CDR1 is MDHEN and CDR2 is SYDVKM. CDR3 in amino acids: CASTTGGVESGANVLTF. The CDR3 region has the DNA TGTGCCAGCACAACAGGGGGCGTTGAATCTGGGGCCAACGTCCTGACTTTC.

This clone has a handful of counts. V is TRBV9 and J is TRBJ1-3; 7 positions match TRBD1. Unmatched junction bases numbered 0, after V lost 0 bases and J lost 0 bases. In germline, CDR1 is SGDLS, CDR2 YYNGEE. This CDR3 is 15 amino acids long. The DNA for the CDR3 is TGTGCCAGCAGCGTAGGGACAGGCTCTGGAAACACCATATATTTT. This encodes CASSVGTGSGNTIYF.

The rearrangement uses TRBV11-3 and TRBJ2-1; 14 positions agree with TRBD2. The CDR3 spans 15 residues. V gave up 4 bases and J gave up 11 bases; unmatched junction bases: 7. Germline V CDR1 and CDR2: SGHNT, YENEEA. CDR3 DNA: TGTGCCAGCAGCTCGACGACTAGCGGGGGGGCCAAGCAGTTCTTC. It codes for CASSSTTSGGAKQFF.

By frequency in the sample, this clone is large (0.1 to 1%). The V call is TRBV18, the J call TRBJ2-2; TRBD2 agrees at 7 bases. Losses at the gene ends were 4 bases for V and 1 base for J; bases not matched to a gene: 12. There are 18 residues in the CDR3. Germline V gene lookup returns CDR1 KGHSH and CDR2 LQKENI. CDR3 coding DNA: TGTGCCAGCTCACGACGAGAGATGAGCGGGGTGAACACCGGGGAGCTGTTTTTT. It codes for CASSRREMSGVNTGELFF.

The genes are TRBV7-6 and TRBJ2-3; 9 nucleotides align to TRBD2. Trimming cost V 1 base and J 4 bases; bases outside gene matches: 3. Germline V lookup: CDR1 SGHVS, CDR2 FNYEAQ. CDR3 length equals 15 residues. CDR3 DNA: TGTGCCAGCAGCTTAGTGGGACTAGCAGCAGATACGCAGTATTTT. Translated, it gives CASSLVGLAADTQYF.

Judged by abundance, this clone is medium-sized (0.01 to 0.1%). The rearrangement links TRBV6-8 to TRBJ2-2, with a weak D call TRBD2 (7 bases). Germline CDR1 MNHGY, CDR2 SAAAGT. This CDR3 has 13 residues. V was shortened by 6 bases and J by 7 bases, with 12 bases between the two germline ends. In nucleotides, the CDR3 is TGTGCCAGCAGACAGGGAGGGATCGGGGAGCTGTTTTTT. Amino acids: CASRQGGIGELFF.

The chain carries TRBV19 and TRBJ2-2, with TRBD2 as a possible D gene (6 bases). CDR1 and CDR2 from the germline V gene are LNHDA and SQIVND (reference sequence). The germline V and J ends were trimmed by 7 bases and 1 base, with 10 bases remaining between them. CDR3 length equals 14 residues. In DNA form, the CDR3 reads TGTGCCAGTAAAACCGGGAGGAACACCGGGGAGCTGTTTTTT. This sequence encodes CASKTGRNTGELFF.

The rearrangement joins TRBV19 to TRBJ2-7; D not certain. The germline CDR1 and CDR2 sequences are LNHDA and SQIVND (reference sequence). V was clipped by 7 bases and J by 0 bases, with 10 bases between them. This CDR3 contains 13 residues. CDR3 sequence: CASKPGYSYEQYF. Here the CDR3 DNA reads TGTGCCAGTAAGCCAGGATACTCCTACGAGCAGTACTTC.

This clone turned up a few times. This chain connects TRBV6-8 to TRBJ1-5; D gene uncertain. CDR1 MNHGY and CDR2 SAAAGT come from the germline V gene. Trimming removed 0 bases from V and 6 bases from J, with 3 bases in between. The CDR3 has 12 amino acids. The CDR3 coding sequence is TGTGCCAGCAGTTACTCGTTTCAGCCCCAGCATTTT. Its protein is CASSYSFQPQHF.

The chain is built from TRBV7-5 and TRBJ2-5; no DNA check was done on the table's D call, TRBD2. TRBV7-5 is a pseudogene segment. The CDR3 spans 15 residues. CDR3 loop: CASSKASGAQETQYF. CDR3 in DNA: TGTGCCAGCAGCAAGGCTAGCGGGGCCCAAGAGACCCAGTACTTC.

This clone was counted only a few times. The chain couples TRBV11-3 to TRBJ1-6, with D unresolved. Deletions cut 5 bases from V and 1 base from J, with 9 bases between. In germline, CDR1 is SGHNT, CDR2 YENEEA. This CDR3 has 15 amino acids. This CDR3 is CASSLKGSYNSPLHF. The CDR3 DNA sequence: TGTGCCAGCAGCCTCAAGGGTTCCTATAATTCACCCCTCCACTTT.

The chain links TRBV18 to TRBJ1-4, with 7 positions matching TRBD1. After removal of 2 bases from V and 8 bases from J, the junction contained 11 bases not matched to a gene. Germline V gene data show CDR1 as KGHSH and CDR2 as LQKENI. The CDR3 is made up of 16 amino acids. The CDR3: CASSPEGARPHEKLFF. DNA of the CDR3: TGTGCCAGCTCACCAGAGGGGGCCAGGCCCCACGAAAAACTGTTTTTT. Full variable domain (rest looked up from reference TRBV18 and TRBJ1-4): NAGVMQNPRHLVRRRGQEARLRCSPMKGHSHVYWYRQLPEEGLKFMVYLQKENIIDESGMPKERFSAEFPKEGPSILRIQQVVRGDSAAYFCASSPEGARPHEKLFFGSGTQLSVL.

The V call is TRBV28, the J call TRBJ2-7; tentative D call: TRBD2 (5 bases). The V gene's germline CDR1 is MDHEN and CDR2 SYDVKM. V shed 2 bases and J shed 3 bases, with 8 bases lying between them. The CDR3 extends over 13 amino acids. The CDR3 reads CASSLTGDYEQYF. The CDR3 region has the DNA TGTGCCAGCAGTTTAACCGGGGACTACGAGCAGTACTTC.

In this sample, this clone turned up a few times. The genes are TRBV5-1 and TRBJ2-7, with a weak D call TRBD1 (5 bases). Germline CDR1 SGHRS, CDR2 YFSETQ. V shed 3 bases and J shed 2 bases, with 15 bases lying between them. The CDR3 has 15 amino acids. Here the CDR3 reads CASSSQGQGPYEQYF. The CDR3, as DNA: TGCGCCAGCAGCTCTCAAGGGCAGGGCCCCTACGAGCAGTACTTC.

By sample fraction, this clone is medium-sized (0.01 to 0.1%). J is TRBJ2-7 and V is TRBV29-1; 9 bases match TRBD1. With 6 bases clipped from V and 2 bases from J, the junction kept 11 bases outside the gene matches. The CDR3 consists of 15 residues. Germline V gives CDR1 SQVTM, CDR2 ANQGSEA. The DNA for the CDR3 is TGCAGCGTCGAAACCGGGACAGGGAACGCCTACGAGCAGTACTTC. Translation: CSVETGTGNAYEQYF.

By share, this clone counts as medium-sized. The rearrangement links TRBV6-8 to TRBJ1-6; 7 bases agree with TRBD1. This CDR3 comprises 17 residues. Losses at the gene ends were 5 bases for V and 7 bases for J; bases not matched to a gene: 14. CDR1 and CDR2 from the germline V gene are MNHGY and SAAAGT. The CDR3 loop reads CASSISTGIAPNSPLHF. CDR3 in DNA: TGTGCCAGCAGTATCTCGACAGGGATAGCACCAAATTCACCCCTCCACTTT.

Of note for this clone: A read error may account for a junction end that differs from germline. The CDR3, as DNA: TGCGCCAGCAGGCGGGGACGGACGAACGCTGAAGCTTTCTTT. This codes for CASRRGRTNAEAFF. The V and J genes are TRBV4-1 and TRBJ1-1, with a weak D call TRBD1 (5 bases). Germline CDR1 MGHRA, CDR2 YSYEKL. This CDR3 has 14 amino acids.

This clone is medium-sized within its sample. V gene TRBV9 combines with J gene TRBJ1-1; D might be TRBD1 (5 bases). CDR1 and CDR2 from the germline V gene are SGDLS and YYNGEE. The CDR3 runs to 14 residues. V lost 0 bases and J lost 4, with 10 bases in between. The CDR3 DNA is TGTGCCAGCAGCGTAGGGGGGAAGAGCACTGAAGCTTTCTTT. Translation gives CASSVGGKSTEAFF. Together with reference TRBV9 and TRBJ1-1, the CDR3 gives the full variable domain: DSGVTQTPKHLITATGQRVTLRCSPRSGDLSVYWYQQSLDQGLQFLIQYYNGEERAKGNILERFSAQQFPDLHSELNLSSLELGDSALYFCASSVGGKSTEAFFGQGTRLTVV.

This clone has a handful of counts. V gene TRBV6-8 combines with J gene TRBJ2-2; 7 bases are shared with TRBD1. The ends lost 6 bases at V and 2 bases at J; junction bases unmatched: 12. The CDR3 runs 17 residues. CDR1 is MNHGY, CDR2 SAAAGT, per germline. This CDR3 reads CASSQPGQPTNTGELFF. The CDR3 region has the DNA TGTGCCAGCAGCCAACCGGGACAGCCTACCAACACCGGGGAGCTGTTTTTT.

This clone was detected once. The rearrangement links TRBV5-1 to TRBJ2-7, with D unresolved. The CDR3 has 15 residues. The germline gives CDR1 SGHRS, CDR2 YFSETQ. Trimming removed 0 bases from V and 6 bases from J, with 16 bases in between. CDR3 amino acids: CASSLASGSVLEQYF. In DNA form, the CDR3 reads TGCGCCAGCAGCTTGGCCTCTGGAAGCGTTCTCGAGCAGTACTTC. The entire variable domain, with the rest obtained from reference TRBV5-1 and TRBJ2-7, is as follows: KAGVTQTPRYLIKTRGQQVTLSCSPISGHRSVSWYQQTPGQGLQFLFEYFSETQRNKGNFPGRFSGRQFSNSRSEMNVSTLELGDSALYLCASSLASGSVLEQYFGPGTRLTVT.

This clone was recorded a few times. V and J are TRBV30 and TRBJ1-4; 9 positions match TRBD1. The CDR3 totals 14 residues. V lost 4 bases and J lost 7; bases outside the gene matches: 7. CDR1 and CDR2 from the germline V gene are GTSNPN and SVGIG (reference sequence). This chain's CDR3 is CAWNFGTGREKLFF. DNA for the CDR3: TGTGCCTGGAATTTCGGGACAGGGCGTGAAAAACTGTTTTTT.

The chain couples TRBV11-3 to TRBJ1-1; 7 bases fit TRBD1. The trim removed 5 bases at V and 2 bases at J, leaving 5 bases unmatched. CDR3 length: 14 amino acids. Germline assignment: CDR1 SGHNT and CDR2 YENEEA. The CDR3 DNA sequence: TGTGCCAGCAGCCTACAGGGGACCAACACTGAAGCTTTCTTT. As protein: CASSLQGTNTEAFF.

This clone was picked up a small number of times. The chain employs TRBV11-3 and TRBJ2-1, with D possibly being TRBD2 (6 bases). Between the trimmed V and J ends, which lost 3 bases and 6 bases, there was a span of 18 bases. CDR3 size: 16 residues. CDR1 and CDR2 (germline): SGHNT, YENEEA. This chain's CDR3 is CASSLMSSGVGNEQFF. The CDR3 DNA reads TGTGCCAGCAGCTTGATGAGTTCGGGGGTGGGCAATGAGCAGTTCTTC.

This sequence joins TRBV19 and TRBJ2-7; D is possibly TRBD1 (6 bases). The CDR3 runs to 16 residues. The ends were cut back, 1 base at V and 5 bases at J, with 18 bases in the middle. Per germline, CDR1 LNHDA and CDR2 SQIVND (reference sequence). CDR3 nucleotides: TGTGCCAGTAGTATAGGGGTTGGAGCAGGGGAAGACGAGCAGTACTTC. Its protein product is CASSIGVGAGEDEQYF.